This passage covers 11 T cell receptor beta chains from one sample sequenced in a study of breast tumors, draining lymph nodes, adjacent tissues. MiXCR, applied by TCRdb to the multiplex PCR reads, yields one record per CDR3 protein. This table has some 65,000 distinct CDR3 sequences, roughly 44% appearing once. The specimen was breast tumor tissue. The source is a female donor with breast cancer. Some clones in this sample may be carry-over from other donors' samples.

This clonotype has ten or more counts. The CDR3 loop reads CAIRGDRAEKLFF. In DNA form, the CDR3 reads TGTGCCATCAGGGGGGACAGGGCTGAAAAACTGTTTTTT. The chain is built from TRBV10-3 and TRBJ1-4; 9 bases line up with TRBD1. The germline V gene has CDR1 ENHRY and CDR2 SYGVKD. The J segment lost 7 bases and the V segment lost 6 bases, leaving 3 bases of the junction unmatched. The CDR3 extends over 13 amino acids.

In its sample, this clonotype was seen many times. This could be a read error, since a much larger clone is one nucleotide away. The chain carries TRBV20-1 and TRBJ2-7, with 8 bases that match TRBD1. This CDR3 has 16 amino acids. With 0 bases clipped from V and 2 bases from J, the junction kept 9 bases outside the gene matches. Germline loops: CDR1 DFQATT, CDR2 SNEGSKA (reference sequence). As DNA, the CDR3 is TGCAGTGCTAGAGACGGACGACAGGGGACAACCTACGAGCAGTACTTC. Translated: CSARDGRQGTTYEQYF.

This clonotype has at least ten counts. This chain connects TRBV12-3 or TRBV12-4 to TRBJ1-5; a weak D match, TRBD1 (6 bases). Trimming took 5 bases from V and 2 from J, leaving 16 bases between them. The CDR3 consists of 16 residues. CDR3: CASSHSPGEGNQPQHF. CDR3 DNA sequence: TGTGCCAGCAGTCATTCCCCAGGGGAGGGCAATCAGCCCCAGCATTTT.

This clonotype occurred many times. The chain carries TRBV6-2 or TRBV6-3 and TRBJ1-2; 11 positions agree with TRBD1. Germline V gene data show CDR1 as MNHEY and CDR2 as SVGEGT. J gave up 8 bases and V 2 bases, and 10 bases lay outside the gene matches. The CDR3 consists of 16 residues. CDR3: CASSYPGTGGLWGYTF. The CDR3 DNA reads as TGTGCCAGCAGTTACCCCGGGACAGGGGGTTTGTGGGGCTACACCTTC.

In its sample, this clonotype ranks as medium-sized. This chain uses TRBV4-1 with TRBJ2-3; D is undetermined. The CDR3 extends over 12 amino acids. The germline V and J ends were trimmed by 2 bases and 6 bases, with 6 bases remaining between them. The germline V gene encodes CDR1 MGHRA and CDR2 YSYEKL. CDR3 sequence reads: CASSQLADTQYF. CDR3 nucleotide sequence: TGCGCCAGCAGCCAATTGGCGGATACGCAGTATTTT.

The chain recombines TRBV6-1 with TRBJ1-4; tentatively, D is TRBD1 (5 bases). Per germline, CDR1 MNHNS and CDR2 SASEGT. There are 13 residues in the CDR3. V lost 4 bases to trimming and J lost 6 bases, with 9 bases between them. Here the CDR3 DNA reads TGTGCCAGCAGTGTGGGGGGAGATGAAAAACTGTTTTTT. Amino acids: CASSVGGDEKLFF.

The chain carries TRBV12-3 or TRBV12-4 and TRBJ1-1, with a tentative D call TRBD1 (6 bases). V lost 7 bases, J lost 5 bases, and 17 bases lay in between. The length of the CDR3 is 14 residues. CDR3 in DNA: TGTGCCAGCAATTACGAGGGGGTCCGTACTGAAGCTTTCTTT. Translated, it gives CASNYEGVRTEAFF.

The genes are TRBV7-2 and TRBJ2-3; D possibly matches TRBD1 or TRBD2 (5 bases each). The CDR3 loop spans 13 amino acids. CDR1 SGHTA and CDR2 FQGNSA come from the germline V gene. V dropped 8 bases and J dropped 3 bases, with 12 bases sitting between them. The CDR3 here is CASSLWGTDTQYF. CDR3 DNA sequence: TGTGCCAGCTCCCTTTGGGGGACAGATACGCAGTATTTT.

This clonotype was counted ten times or more. CDR3 sequence: CSVPLLNSNEQFF. CDR3 nucleotide sequence: TGCAGCGTTCCTCTACTAAATTCCAATGAGCAGTTCTTC. The V call is TRBV29-1, the J call TRBJ2-1; D gene unclear. CDR1 and CDR2 from the germline V gene are SQVTM and ANQGSEA. The length of the CDR3 is 13 residues. The V end was cut by 5 bases, the J end by 6 bases, with 14 bases between.

CDR3 nucleotides: TGCAGTGCTAGAAACCCGGGAGGTAGCGCCGAGCAGTACTTC. It specifies CSARNPGGSAEQYF. This sequence joins TRBV20-1 and TRBJ2-7, with 7 bases matching TRBD2. V shed 2 bases and J 6 bases; nucleotides not matched to a gene: 10. Germline CDR1 DFQATT, CDR2 SNEGSKA (reference sequence). The CDR3 consists of 14 residues.

V usage is TRBV19 and J usage is TRBJ2-3; D is perhaps TRBD1 or TRBD2 (5 bases each). CDR3 length equals 17 residues. V lost 1 base, J lost 2 bases, and 16 bases lay in between. Germline V gene data show CDR1 as LNHDA and CDR2 as SQIVND (reference sequence). For the CDR3, the DNA is TGTGCCAGTAGTATAGGGGAGTTGGGGCAGTACACAGATACGCAGTATTTT. Translation gives CASSIGELGQYTDTQYF.